These 15 T cell receptor beta chains share one sample of origin, sequenced in a study of lymphopenia after photon versus proton radiotherapy. The protocol was immunoSEQ multiplex PCR, while the TCRdb copy is restricted to in-frame clones and leaves out a portion. Of 30,000 to 40,000 clones listed, around nine tenths are singletons. The material sequenced was peripheral blood, taken from a patient treated with photon-based radiotherapy. These receptors all stem from a man aged 60 to 75 with cholangiocarcinoma.

The rearrangement links TRBV28 to TRBJ2-3, with D possibly TRBD2 on 5 matching bases. V lost 3 bases to trimming and J lost 2 bases, with 12 bases between them. The CDR3 runs 15 residues. The germline CDR1 and CDR2 sequences are MDHEN and SYDVKM. This CDR3 reads CASSFPGVSTDTQYF. CDR3 DNA: TGTGCCAGCAGTTTCCCCGGGGTCTCCACAGATACGCAGTATTTT.

V is TRBV2 and J is TRBJ2-7, with D possibly TRBD2 on 6 matching bases. The CDR3 is 14 amino acids. Germline V gene data show CDR1 as SNHLY and CDR2 as FYNNEI. V was shortened by 8 bases and J by 4 bases, with 18 bases between the two germline ends. CDR3 in amino acids: CASGGTERIYEQYF. The DNA of the CDR3 is TGTGCCAGCGGGGGGACCGAACGCATTTACGAGCAGTACTTC. Filled out from reference TRBV2 and TRBJ2-7, the complete variable domain reads EPEVTQTPSHQVTQMGQEVILRCVPISNHLYFYWYRQILGQKVEFLVSFYNNEISEKSEIFDDQFSVERPDGSNFTLKIRSTKLEDSAMYFCASGGTERIYEQYFGPGTRLTVT.

The chain uses TRBV6-5 and TRBJ1-1; D is perhaps TRBD1 (6 bases). Germline CDR1 is MNHEY and CDR2 is SVGAGI. Between the trimmed V and J ends, which lost 2 bases and 5 bases, there was a span of 12 bases. The CDR3 sequence is 14 residues long. In nucleotides, the CDR3 is TGTGCCAGCAGTTACACGGACAGATCTACTGAAGCTTTCTTT. It is translated as CASSYTDRSTEAFF.

V is TRBV2 and J is TRBJ1-2; tentatively, D is TRBD1 (5 bases). The CDR3 has 13 amino acids. The V end was cut by 6 bases, the J end by 3 bases, with 11 bases between. Germline V gives CDR1 SNHLY, CDR2 FYNNEI. This CDR3 is CASRTTRDYGYTF. The CDR3 DNA follows: TGTGCCAGCAGGACCACCAGGGACTATGGCTACACCTTC.

This chain connects TRBV18 to TRBJ2-6; 9 bases map to TRBD2. This CDR3 spans 24 amino acids. Losses at the gene ends were 3 bases for V and 0 bases for J; bases not matched to a gene: 24. CDR1 is KGHSH, CDR2 LQKENI, per germline. For the CDR3, the DNA is TGTGCCAGCTCACCCGGGGGTTTAGAGCGGGGGGCCAAGTCTCACCTCTCTGGGGCCAACGTCCTGACTTTC. It codes for CASSPGGLERGAKSHLSGANVLTF.

This chain links TRBV11-2 with TRBJ2-2; D unresolved. Trimming left V 2 bases short and J 5 bases short, with 15 bases between. The CDR3 covers 16 residues. The V gene's germline CDR1 is SGHAT and CDR2 FQNNGV. As DNA, the CDR3 is TGTGCCAGCAGCTTACTAACTGGCCTAGGGACCGGGGAGCTGTTTTTT. Its protein product is CASSLLTGLGTGELFF.

The rearrangement links TRBV5-1 to TRBJ2-3; D gene unclear. V lost 6 bases and J lost 4, with 18 bases in between. There are 15 residues in the CDR3. Germline V gives CDR1 SGHRS, CDR2 YFSETQ. CDR3 nucleotides: TGCGCCAGCAAAGAGACACCCATTATCTCAGATACGCAGTATTTT. Its translation: CASKETPIISDTQYF.

This rearrangement joins TRBV7-9 to TRBJ1-1; TRBD1 is a possible D gene (6 bases). Trimming pared 1 base from V and 5 bases from J, leaving 14 bases between. The CDR3 contains 15 residues. Germline assignment: CDR1 SEHNR and CDR2 FQNEAQ (reference sequence). Here the CDR3 reads CASSLVVSGVTEAFF. The CDR3, as DNA: TGTGCCAGCAGCTTAGTTGTGTCAGGGGTTACTGAAGCTTTCTTT. Based on the CDR3 plus reference TRBV7-9 and TRBJ1-1, the full variable domain is DTGVSQNPRHKITKRGQNVTFRCDPISEHNRLYWYRQTLGQGPEFLTYFQNEAQLEKSRLLSDRFSAERPKGSFSTLEIQRTEQGDSAMYLCASSLVVSGVTEAFFGQGTRLTVV.

The chain uses TRBV15 and TRBJ1-5; D is uncertain. The germline V and J ends were trimmed by 0 bases and 3 bases, with 9 bases remaining between them. Germline values: CDR1 LNHNV, CDR2 YYDKDF (reference sequence). This CDR3 comprises 15 residues. CDR3 residues: CATSRDFQHNQPQHF. CDR3 bases: TGTGCCACCAGCAGAGATTTCCAGCACAATCAGCCCCAGCATTTT.

The rearrangement links TRBV9 to TRBJ1-5; 7 nucleotides match TRBD1. Germline loops: CDR1 SGDLS, CDR2 YYNGEE. V lost 3 bases to trimming and J lost 3 bases; unmatched junction nucleotides: 3. The CDR3 has 14 residues. Written as DNA, the CDR3 is TGTGCCAGCAGCGAAGACAGGGCCAATCAGCCCCAGCATTTT. This gives the protein CASSEDRANQPQHF.

Points on this clone: This sample includes further DNA sequences coding for the same CDR3. The rearrangement uses TRBV19 and TRBJ2-2; no clear D. This CDR3 spans 14 amino acids. Trimming cost V 3 bases and J 2 bases, with 7 bases left between them. The V gene's germline CDR1 is LNHDA and CDR2 SQIVND (reference sequence). In nucleotides, the CDR3 is TGTGCCAGTAGTATTGGGGTCAACACCGGGGAGCTGTTTTTT. Translation gives CASSIGVNTGELFF.

The chain combines TRBV28 with TRBJ2-7; 7 bases fit TRBD1. The CDR3 runs to 13 residues. CDR1 is MDHEN, CDR2 SYDVKM, per germline. V was clipped by 7 bases and J by 3 bases; unmatched bases: 6. As DNA, the CDR3 is TGTGCCAGCACCCGACAGGGTCTCTACGAGCAGTACTTC. Translated: CASTRQGLYEQYF.

The V call is TRBV5-6, the J call TRBJ2-7, with 9 bases fitting TRBD1. CDR3 length: 16 residues. In germline, CDR1 is SGHDT, CDR2 YYEEEE. V lost 5 bases and J lost 6; bases outside the gene matches: 15. The CDR3 coding sequence is TGTGCCAGCAGTCTAACCAAACAGGGGGCAAAGGGCGAGCAGTACTTC. It translates to CASSLTKQGAKGEQYF.

V gene TRBV7-2 combines with J gene TRBJ1-4; D call uncertain. Germline values: CDR1 SGHTA, CDR2 FQGNSA. Trimming took off 5 bases at V and 4 bases at J, with 14 bases between the two ends. This CDR3 comprises 15 residues. The CDR3 reads CASSRAAQHNEKLFF. Written as DNA, the CDR3 is TGTGCCAGCAGCAGGGCAGCTCAGCATAATGAAAAACTGTTTTTT. Filled out from reference TRBV7-2 and TRBJ1-4, the complete variable domain reads GAGVSQSPSNKVTEKGKDVELRCDPISGHTALYWYRQSLGQGLEFLIYFQGNSAPDKSGLPSDRFSAERTGGSVSTLTIQRTQQEDSAVYLCASSRAAQHNEKLFFGSGTQLSVL.

The rearrangement uses TRBV6-6 and TRBJ2-7; 8 bases are shared with TRBD2. The CDR3 totals 15 residues. With V trimmed by 2 bases and J by 6 bases, 9 bases remained unmatched. Germline V gene lookup returns CDR1 MNHNY and CDR2 SVGAGI (reference sequence). The CDR3 region is CASSYPRGASSEQYF. The CDR3 DNA reads as TGTGCCAGCAGTTACCCGCGGGGGGCTAGCTCCGAGCAGTACTTC.